The 24 T cell receptor beta chains below come from one sample, sequenced in a study of blood T cell repertoires in COVID-19 (dated by TCRdb to about 2020). Preparation of the library involved the immunoSEQ multiplex PCR assay. Here the immuneACCESS table is served through TCRdb, limited to in-frame sequences with V and J called. Missing clones are a known gap in these copies; in checked studies unresolved V genes cover under half, and the rest lacks a known reason. In all, the sample holds a few hundred thousand clones, and around 84% of those were seen once. Of the sample, roughly 3.6% is held by the ten largest clones. Material: peripheral blood. These receptors were collected from a woman aged 18-30 years with acute or convalescent COVID-19.

The chain links TRBV10-1 to TRBJ2-3, with 10 bases lining up with TRBD1. Germline V gives CDR1 WNHNN, CDR2 SYGVQD (reference sequence). The CDR3 contains 16 residues. V was clipped by 3 bases and J by 2 bases; unmatched bases: 5. The CDR3 region is CASSDPDRGVTDTQYF. CDR3 coding DNA: TGCGCCAGCAGTGACCCGGACAGGGGGGTCACAGATACGCAGTATTTT.

This clone was seen a few times. V usage is TRBV21-1 and J usage is TRBJ1-2. TRBV21-1 is given as a pseudogene. The CDR3 length is 17 residues. CDR3 sequence (DNA): TGTGCCAGCAGCAAAATTTCGTCCCGAGTCGGTGACTATGGCTACACCTTC. It is translated as CASSKISSRVGDYGYTF.

V and J are TRBV19 and TRBJ1-5; D unclear. This CDR3 contains 15 residues. The V end was cut by 5 bases, the J end by 2 bases, with 13 bases between. The germline gives CDR1 LNHDA, CDR2 SQIVND (reference sequence). For the CDR3, the DNA is TGTGCCAGTAGTCGGTTAAGCGACCGCAATCAGCCCCAGCATTTT. Translating gives CASSRLSDRNQPQHF. Complete variable domain (other parts from reference TRBV19 and TRBJ1-5): DGGITQSPKYLFRKEGQNVTLSCEQNLNHDAMYWYRQDPGQGLRLIYYSQIVNDFQKGDIAEGYSVSREKKESFPLTVTSAQKNPTAFYLCASSRLSDRNQPQHFGDGTRLSIL.

The gene calls are TRBV7-9 and TRBJ2-1; D unclear. V was trimmed by 4 bases and J by 3 bases, leaving 7 bases between them. The length of the CDR3 is 13 residues. Per the germline V gene, CDR1 is SEHNR and CDR2 is FQNEAQ (reference sequence). CDR3 amino acids: CASSSTGYNEQFF. CDR3 sequence (DNA): TGTGCCAGCAGCTCCACTGGCTACAATGAGCAGTTCTTC. The full variable domain, in which reference TRBV7-9 and TRBJ2-1 provide the parts outside the CDR3, is DTGVSQNPRHKITKRGQNVTFRCDPISEHNRLYWYRQTLGQGPEFLTYFQNEAQLEKSRLLSDRFSAERPKGSFSTLEIQRTEQGDSAMYLCASSSTGYNEQFFGPGTRLTVL.

V and J are TRBV14 and TRBJ1-2, with D uncertain. The V end lost 0 bases, the J end lost 7 bases, and 15 bases lay between the germline ends. The CDR3 loop spans 15 amino acids. CDR1 SGHDN and CDR2 FVKESK come from the germline V gene. CDR3: CASSQDRTSVGGYTF. CDR3 nucleotides: TGTGCCAGCAGCCAAGATCGAACGTCAGTTGGTGGCTACACCTTC.

The CDR3 here is CASSETISGANVLTF. CDR3 DNA sequence: TGTGCCAGTAGTGAGACAATTTCTGGGGCCAACGTCCTGACTTTC. J is TRBJ2-6 and V is TRBV19; no reliable D call. Per germline, CDR1 LNHDA and CDR2 SQIVND (reference sequence). Trimming removed 5 bases at V and 1 base at J, with 9 bases between. The CDR3 is 15 amino acids. The full variable domain, completed using reference TRBV19 and TRBJ2-6, is DGGITQSPKYLFRKEGQNVTLSCEQNLNHDAMYWYRQDPGQGLRLIYYSQIVNDFQKGDIAEGYSVSREKKESFPLTVTSAQKNPTAFYLCASSETISGANVLTFGAGSRLTVL.

The chain uses TRBV2 and TRBJ1-5; D is unclear. The germline V gene encodes CDR1 SNHLY and CDR2 FYNNEI. CDR3 length equals 15 residues. With 0 bases removed from V and 8 bases from J, the gap between germline ends came to 14 bases. The CDR3 DNA sequence: TGTGCCAGCAGTGAAGCGCTGTCCGCCGGGGAGCCCCAGCATTTT. Its protein product is CASSEALSAGEPQHF.

This clone has just a few counts. V and J are TRBV3-1 (or the pseudogene TRBV3-2) and TRBJ2-1, with D tentatively TRBD2 (5 bases). The V end lost 0 bases, the J end lost 9 bases, and 15 bases lay between the germline ends. The germline V gene has CDR1 LGHDT and CDR2 YNNKEL (reference sequence). This CDR3 comprises 15 residues. CDR3 in amino acids: CASSQDYNGVSEQFF. CDR3 nucleotides: TGTGCCAGCAGCCAAGATTACAACGGGGTTAGTGAGCAGTTCTTC.

This clone was recorded only once. The rearrangement joins TRBV11-2 to TRBJ2-7, with 7 bases lining up with TRBD2. The germline V gene encodes CDR1 SGHAT and CDR2 FQNNGV. This CDR3 spans 16 amino acids. After removal of 3 bases from V and 1 base from J, the junction contained 9 bases not matched to a gene. CDR3 sequence reads: CASSFLGKLASYEQYF. CDR3 nucleotide sequence: TGTGCCAGCAGCTTTTTAGGGAAACTAGCGTCCTACGAGCAGTACTTC.

The chain combines TRBV25-1 with TRBJ1-5, with D perhaps matching TRBD1 (5 bases). CDR1 is MGHDK, CDR2 SYGVNS, per germline. The CDR3 has 14 residues. Trimming removed 11 bases at V and 6 bases at J, with 20 bases between. The CDR3 region is CACSTRGLTQPQHF. Written as DNA, the CDR3 is TGTGCCTGTTCTACCCGGGGGTTGACTCAGCCCCAGCATTTT.

The chain combines TRBV9 with TRBJ1-2; possible D gene TRBD1, 5 bases. Germline CDR1 and CDR2: SGDLS and YYNGEE. The V gene lost 0 bases and the J gene lost 5 bases, with 11 bases spanning the gap. This CDR3 has 14 amino acids. The CDR3 sequence is CASSVEAREYGYTF. Written as DNA, the CDR3 is TGTGCCAGCAGCGTAGAAGCCAGGGAATATGGCTACACCTTC.

V is TRBV28 and J is TRBJ1-1, with D unresolved. CDR1 is MDHEN, CDR2 SYDVKM, per germline. This CDR3 is built from 16 residues. The V and J ends lost 6 bases and 1 base respectively, with 18 bases between them. This CDR3 reads CASSVTPVARNTEAFF. CDR3 sequence (DNA): TGTGCCAGCAGCGTTACACCAGTCGCACGGAACACTGAAGCTTTCTTT. Drawing the rest from reference TRBV28 and TRBJ1-1, the complete variable domain is DVKVTQSSRYLVKRTGEKVFLECVQDMDHENMFWYRQDPGLGLRLIYFSYDVKMKEKGDIPEGYSVSREKKERFSLILESASTNQTSMYLCASSVTPVARNTEAFFGQGTRLTVV.

The rearrangement links TRBV19 to TRBJ1-4; D gene ambiguous. V was shortened by 4 bases and J by 7 bases, with 19 bases between the two germline ends. The CDR3 sequence is 16 residues long. Germline assignment: CDR1 LNHDA and CDR2 SQIVND (reference sequence). In DNA, the CDR3 is TGTGCCAGTAGTAAAAGCAACCCGTCCGGGAGTGAAAAACTGTTTTTT. Translating it yields CASSKSNPSGSEKLFF.

This chain joins TRBV3-1 (or the pseudogene TRBV3-2) and TRBJ1-4; 8 bases match TRBD1. The CDR3 runs 14 residues. Trimming at V came to 4 bases and at J to 6 bases, leaving 4 bases not matched to a gene. Germline V gene lookup returns CDR1 LGHDT and CDR2 YNNKEL (reference sequence). The DNA of the CDR3 is TGTGCCAGCAGCCTCCAGGGGGCTGATGAAAAACTGTTTTTT. Its protein is CASSLQGADEKLFF.

The CDR3 coding sequence is TGTGCCAGCAGTGGCGGTTTCAATTCACCCCTCCACTTT. Translated: CASSGGFNSPLHF. The J gene is TRBJ1-6, the V gene TRBV5-5, with D unclear. The CDR3 spans 13 residues. The V and J ends lost 5 bases and 7 bases respectively, with 10 bases between them. Germline values: CDR1 SGHKS, CDR2 YYEKEE (reference sequence).

CDR3 sequence (DNA): TGCGCCAGCAGCCAAGAATCTCCCGGGATCAACTATGGCTACACCTTC. Protein product: CASSQESPGINYGYTF. The rearrangement links TRBV4-1 to TRBJ1-2; D unresolved. CDR3 length: 16 residues. With 0 bases removed from V and 2 bases from J, the gap between germline ends came to 13 bases. Germline V gene lookup returns CDR1 MGHRA and CDR2 YSYEKL.

J is TRBJ1-1 and V is TRBV19; 10 nucleotides match TRBD1. Germline CDR1 is LNHDA and CDR2 is SQIVND (reference sequence). The V and J ends lost 3 bases and 0 bases, in that order; junction bases with no gene match: 4. The length of the CDR3 is 16 residues. The CDR3 reads CASSMRDRGVNTEAFF. The CDR3 bases are TGTGCCAGTAGTATGCGGGACAGGGGCGTGAACACTGAAGCTTTCTTT. The whole variable domain, remainder taken from reference TRBV19 and TRBJ1-1, is DGGITQSPKYLFRKEGQNVTLSCEQNLNHDAMYWYRQDPGQGLRLIYYSQIVNDFQKGDIAEGYSVSREKKESFPLTVTSAQKNPTAFYLCASSMRDRGVNTEAFFGQGTRLTVV.

This chain connects TRBV24-1 to TRBJ2-7; 8 bases match TRBD1. Germline CDR1 KGHDR, CDR2 SFDVKD. The V gene end was trimmed by 3 bases and the J gene end by 1 base; junction bases not matched to a gene: 4. The CDR3 is made up of 15 amino acids. The CDR3, as DNA: TGTGCCACCAGTGATGGACAGGGAATTTCCTACGAGCAGTACTTC. This sequence encodes CATSDGQGISYEQYF.

The CDR3 spells CASSVPGNEKLFF. CDR3 nucleotides: TGTGCCAGCAGTGTCCCGGGGAATGAAAAACTGTTTTTT. The J gene is TRBJ1-4, the V gene TRBV25-1; D is unclear. The CDR3 sequence is 13 residues long. Germline V lookup: CDR1 MGHDK, CDR2 SYGVNS. Trimming cost V 4 bases and J 5 bases, with 8 bases left between them.

This clone was recorded a few times. The V and J genes are TRBV29-1 and TRBJ1-2, with D perhaps matching TRBD1 (5 bases). Germline V gene data show CDR1 as SQVTM and CDR2 as ANQGSEA. V lost 6 bases, J lost 5 bases, and 13 bases lay in between. The CDR3 is made up of 12 amino acids. The CDR3, as DNA: TGCAGCGTCCCCGGCCGACAGTATGGCTACACCTTC. It codes for CSVPGRQYGYTF.

This chain links TRBV10-3 with TRBJ1-1; D remains unclear. Germline lookup yields CDR1 ENHRY and CDR2 SYGVKD. The V end lost 3 bases, the J end lost 6 bases, and 8 bases lay between the germline ends. There are 12 residues in the CDR3. CDR3 protein: CAISDSSPEAFF. CDR3 coding DNA: TGTGCCATCAGTGACTCGAGTCCTGAAGCTTTCTTT.

The chain combines TRBV2 with TRBJ2-2; 9 bases align to TRBD1. The CDR3 totals 15 residues. V shed 6 bases and J 6 bases; nucleotides not matched to a gene: 8. Looked up from germline, CDR1 is SNHLY and CDR2 is FYNNEI. The CDR3 sequence is CASSADRGVAGELFF. CDR3 bases: TGTGCCAGCAGCGCAGACAGGGGGGTCGCCGGGGAGCTGTTTTTT. Using reference TRBV2 and TRBJ2-2 for the parts outside the CDR3, the full variable domain is EPEVTQTPSHQVTQMGQEVILRCVPISNHLYFYWYRQILGQKVEFLVSFYNNEISEKSEIFDDQFSVERPDGSNFTLKIRSTKLEDSAMYFCASSADRGVAGELFFGEGSRLTVL.

The rearrangement joins TRBV19 to TRBJ2-7; possibly TRBD2 for D (5 bases). CDR1 and CDR2 (germline): LNHDA, SQIVND (reference sequence). The V end lost 9 bases, the J end lost 5 bases, and 17 bases lay between the germline ends. The CDR3 loop spans 13 amino acids. CDR3 nucleotides: TGTGCCAGCGAGGTAGGAGGCAGTAACGAGCAGTACTTC. Its protein product is CASEVGGSNEQYF.

The rearrangement links TRBV6-2 or TRBV6-3 to TRBJ1-4; D not certain. Per the germline V gene, CDR1 is MNHEY and CDR2 is SVGEGT. V lost 2 bases and J 8 bases, leaving 12 bases between the germline ends. CDR3 length: 14 amino acids. This CDR3 is CASSYGRSWEKLFF. Here the CDR3 DNA reads TGTGCCAGCAGTTACGGGAGGAGTTGGGAAAAACTGTTTTTT.